One and the same sample provided the 23 T cell receptor beta chains below, sequenced in a study of lymphopenia after photon versus proton radiotherapy. Sequencing was performed with immunoSEQ multiplex PCR; in TCRdb, only in-frame clones are kept and a portion is missing. The sample includes 20,000 to 25,000 clones, 85% of them seen just once. The sample was peripheral blood, taken from a patient treated with photon-based radiotherapy. These receptors all come from a man in his fifties or sixties with pancreatic cancer.

The CDR3 region has the DNA TGTGCCAGCAGTTTCAGGGACTACGAGCAGTACTTC. Its translation: CASSFRDYEQYF. This chain uses TRBV5-5 with TRBJ2-7, with a weak D call TRBD1 (5 bases). Germline assignment: CDR1 SGHKS and CDR2 YYEKEE (reference sequence). V lost 5 bases and J 3 bases, leaving 9 bases between the germline ends. CDR3 size: 12 residues.

J is TRBJ2-7 and V is TRBV5-8, with 10 bases matching TRBD2. V trimming: 2 bases; J trimming: 6 bases; junction bases outside the gene matches: 14. The length of the CDR3 is 17 residues. The germline V gene encodes CDR1 SGHTS and CDR2 YDEGEE. The CDR3 DNA is TGTGCCAGCAGCTTCCGGGGACTAGCGTATAGTACAGGCGAGCAGTACTTC. The encoded protein is CASSFRGLAYSTGEQYF.

The V call is TRBV5-1, the J call TRBJ2-3; D remains ambiguous. Trimming removed 6 bases at V and 3 bases at J, with 5 bases between. The length of the CDR3 is 11 residues. Per germline, CDR1 SGHRS and CDR2 YFSETQ. The CDR3 DNA reads TGCGCCAGCATGGAAACAGATACGCAGTATTTT. Encoded protein: CASMETDTQYF.

This chain links TRBV11-2 with TRBJ2-3, with D possibly TRBD1 on 5 matching bases. V shed 0 bases and J shed 2 bases, with 12 bases lying between them. The CDR3 is 16 amino acids. CDR1 and CDR2 (germline): SGHAT, FQNNGV. CDR3 residues: CASSLEIGEDTDTQYF. As DNA, the CDR3 is TGTGCCAGCAGCTTAGAAATAGGGGAAGACACAGATACGCAGTATTTT.

In this sample, this clone turned up a few times. The CDR3 loop is CASAISGANVLTF. The DNA for the CDR3 is TGTGCTAGTGCCATCTCTGGGGCCAACGTCCTGACTTTC. The chain recombines TRBV12-5 with TRBJ2-6; D remains unclear. The CDR3 consists of 13 residues. V was trimmed by 7 bases and J by 0 bases, leaving 4 bases between them. Germline values: CDR1 LGHNT, CDR2 FRNRAP.

This sequence joins TRBV10-3 and TRBJ2-3; D is uncertain. Germline loops: CDR1 ENHRY, CDR2 SYGVKD. The CDR3 is 11 residues long. V lost 10 bases to trimming and J lost 1 base, with 6 bases between them. CDR3 nucleotides: TGTGCCACCTATGGCACAGATACGCAGTATTTT. Translation gives CATYGTDTQYF.

V and J are TRBV10-3 and TRBJ1-2; 10 bases map to TRBD1. Per the germline V gene, CDR1 is ENHRY and CDR2 is SYGVKD. V shed 3 bases and J 12 bases; nucleotides not matched to a gene: 7. The CDR3 covers 13 residues. CDR3: CAISDPGTGDDTF. As DNA, the CDR3 is TGTGCCATCAGTGACCCCGGGACAGGGGACGACACCTTC.

The chain carries TRBV19 and TRBJ2-3; either TRBD1 or TRBD2 may fit D (5 bases each). The CDR3 runs to 19 residues. Germline V gene sequence: CDR1 LNHDA, CDR2 SQIVND (reference sequence). Trimming pared 5 bases from V and 0 bases from J, leaving 24 bases between. CDR3 coding DNA: TGTGCCAGTAGTTCGGGACGGAGGCGTTCACCCGTTAGCACAGATACGCAGTATTTT. It is translated as CASSSGRRRSPVSTDTQYF.

V and J are TRBV18 and TRBJ1-1; D possibly corresponds to TRBD1 (6 bases). Trimming took 4 bases from V and 0 from J, leaving 12 bases between them. Germline values: CDR1 KGHSH, CDR2 LQKENI. CDR3 size: 15 residues. CDR3 coding DNA: TGTGCCAGCTCACTGCGGACAGATTTGAACACTGAAGCTTTCTTT. Translated: CASSLRTDLNTEAFF.

This clone was seen more than once but under ten times. V is TRBV2 and J is TRBJ1-1; 8 bases are a match to TRBD1. The CDR3 covers 14 residues. The V segment lost 6 bases and the J segment 5 bases; nucleotides outside the gene matches: 8. Germline V gene sequence: CDR1 SNHLY, CDR2 FYNNEI. The CDR3 DNA is TGTGCCAGCAGAGGGACAGGTACAGGGACTGAAGCTTTCTTT. Protein: CASRGTGTGTEAFF.

The chain has TRBV13 and TRBJ2-5, with D perhaps being TRBD1 or TRBD2 (7 bases each). Germline CDR1 is PRHDT and CDR2 is FYEKMQ (reference sequence). There are 15 residues in the CDR3. Trimming removed 5 bases at V and 4 bases at J, with 17 bases between. The CDR3 reads CASSPRGGLGETQYF. The DNA for the CDR3 is TGTGCCAGCAGCCCCAGGGGGGGCCTCGGAGAGACCCAGTACTTC.

This clone was counted once. The V gene is TRBV30, the J gene TRBJ2-3; 9 bases line up with TRBD2. Germline V CDR1 and CDR2: GTSNPN, SVGIG (reference sequence). The ends lost 4 bases at V and 8 bases at J; junction bases unmatched: 16. CDR3 length: 16 residues. CDR3: CAWTKRGGGAGGTQYF. The DNA for the CDR3 is TGTGCCTGGACCAAACGCGGCGGGGGGGCCGGAGGTACGCAGTATTTT.

The chain recombines TRBV10-3 with TRBJ2-6; 7 positions match TRBD1. The CDR3 totals 15 residues. The ends lost 4 bases at V and 4 bases at J; junction bases unmatched: 4. From germline, CDR1 is ENHRY and CDR2 SYGVKD. The CDR3: CAISGRGTGANVLTF. DNA of the CDR3: TGTGCCATCAGTGGCAGGGGGACGGGGGCCAACGTCCTGACTTTC.

J is TRBJ2-1 and V is TRBV6-5; D uncertain. This CDR3 is built from 14 residues. The V and J ends lost 0 bases and 4 bases respectively, with 7 bases between them. Germline CDR1 MNHEY, CDR2 SVGAGI. The CDR3 region is CASSYSPAYNEQFF. CDR3 sequence (DNA): TGTGCCAGCAGTTACTCCCCAGCGTACAATGAGCAGTTCTTC.

The chain is built from TRBV7-2 and TRBJ1-5; 7 bases are shared with TRBD1. The V gene end was trimmed by 5 bases and the J gene end by 2 bases; junction bases not matched to a gene: 3. CDR1 and CDR2 from the germline V gene are SGHTA and FQGNSA. The CDR3 is 14 residues long. CDR3: CASSRDRGNQPQHF. The CDR3 DNA reads TGTGCCAGCAGCCGCGACAGGGGCAATCAGCCCCAGCATTTT.

The gene calls are TRBV4-2 and TRBJ1-4; weak D call: TRBD1 (6 bases). This CDR3 comprises 16 residues. V lost 1 base, J lost 3 bases, and 12 bases lay in between. Germline V lookup: CDR1 LGHNA, CDR2 YNFKEQ. CDR3 DNA: TGTGCCAGCAGCCAAGGGGTACAGGGCGCTAATGAAAAACTGTTTTTT. It is translated as CASSQGVQGANEKLFF.

V gene TRBV18 combines with J gene TRBJ1-4, with D unresolved. CDR3 length equals 13 residues. Trimming pared 3 bases from V and 7 bases from J, leaving 9 bases between. The germline V gene encodes CDR1 KGHSH and CDR2 LQKENI. The CDR3 DNA reads TGTGCCAGCTCACCCCTTCGGGGTGAAAAACTGTTTTTT. It codes for CASSPLRGEKLFF.

This chain joins TRBV15 and TRBJ2-7, with TRBD2 as a possible D gene (7 bases). Germline V gene lookup returns CDR1 LNHNV and CDR2 YYDKDF (reference sequence). The CDR3 is 18 residues long. V was trimmed by 4 bases and J by 0 bases, leaving 22 bases between them. CDR3: CATSKRGMGLFSSYEQYF. In DNA form, the CDR3 reads TGTGCCACCAGCAAAAGGGGGATGGGACTATTCAGCTCCTACGAGCAGTACTTC.

This clone has only a few counts. The CDR3 sequence: CAGGSVAGGLETQYF. The DNA of the CDR3 is TGTGCCGGGGGTTCGGTAGCGGGGGGGCTCGAGACCCAGTACTTC. V is TRBV30 and J is TRBJ2-5, with 11 bases identical to TRBD2. V lost 8 bases to trimming and J lost 5 bases; unmatched junction nucleotides: 13. The germline gives CDR1 GTSNPN, CDR2 SVGIG (reference sequence). CDR3 length: 15 residues. The whole variable domain, remainder taken from reference TRBV30 and TRBJ2-5, is SQTIHQWPATLVQPVGSPLSLECTVEGTSNPNLYWYRQAAGRGLQLLFYSVGIGQISSEVPQNLSASRPQDRQFILSSKKLLLSDSGFYLCAGGSVAGGLETQYFGPGTRLLVL.

The rearrangement joins TRBV11-2 to TRBJ2-7; possible D gene TRBD2, 5 bases. Trimming shortened V by 7 bases and J by 7 bases, and 11 bases separated the two germline ends. Germline assignment: CDR1 SGHAT and CDR2 FQNNGV. The CDR3 has 11 residues. CDR3 coding DNA: TGTGCCAGCAAGTTCAGCGGAGAGCAGTACTTC. Residues: CASKFSGEQYF.

The chain combines TRBV25-1 with TRBJ2-5, with D unclear. CDR1 and CDR2 from the germline V gene are MGHDK and SYGVNS. V lost 3 bases to trimming and J lost 2 bases, with 13 bases between them. The CDR3 consists of 15 residues. The CDR3 DNA follows: TGTGCCAGCAGTGACGACGGCAGACATCAAGAGACCCAGTACTTC. This sequence encodes CASSDDGRHQETQYF.

The chain links TRBV10-3 to TRBJ1-1; D gene ambiguous. The CDR3 is made up of 12 amino acids. The germline V and J ends were trimmed by 6 bases and 3 bases, with 8 bases remaining between them. In germline, CDR1 is ENHRY, CDR2 SYGVKD. In DNA form, the CDR3 reads TGTGCCATCAGCGCCTGGGACACTGAAGCTTTCTTT. Translated, it gives CAISAWDTEAFF.

This rearrangement joins TRBV5-1 to TRBJ1-2; the D gene is possibly TRBD1 (6 bases). Trimming cost V 7 bases and J 7 bases, with 20 bases left between them. Germline CDR1 is SGHRS and CDR2 is YFSETQ. The CDR3 has 14 residues. The CDR3 nucleotides read TGCGCCAGCGGCACAGACACAGGGTTCATTGGCTACACCTTC. This gives the protein CASGTDTGFIGYTF.